This T cell receptor (beta chain) emerged from a study of shared clonotypes between healthy human individuals. Clones were read by immunoSEQ multiplex PCR, and TCRdb kept only the in-frame ones, dropping some. The sample consists of just under 350,000 clones, 70% to 75% of them appearing once. The clonotype originates from a man aged 25 to 40 in good health. Sequenced: memory CD4+ T cells sorted from blood. The sample's subset: CD45RA-negative fraction.

Here the CDR3 DNA reads TGTGCCAGCAGTTCCCCCAGCAGGGCAACTAATGAAAAACTGTTTTTT. Translation: CASSSPSRATNEKLFF. This chain connects TRBV6-6 to TRBJ1-4, with D tentatively TRBD1 (5 bases). The germline V and J ends were trimmed by 4 bases and 0 bases, with 12 bases remaining between them. Germline-derived CDR1 and CDR2 are MNHNY and SVGAGI (reference sequence). The CDR3 covers 16 residues.